Detailed here is one T cell receptor beta chain. This clone occurred a few times. This clone's antigen is unknown. Base qualities are missing; no much larger clone stands one base away. Per the germline V gene, KGHSH is the CDR1 and LQKENI is the CDR2. V and J are truncated by 0 bases and 6 bases respectively, leaving an intervening sequence of 17 bases. The CDR3 sequence holds 16 residues, the cysteine and phenylalanine included. Just the 48-base CDR3 DNA is kept, in frame starting at base 1. The data originate from a study of shared T cell receptors in the human thymus (dated by TCRdb to the early 2020s). Regarding the complete study: The study examined how self-reactive, shared T-cell receptor alpha chains are generated in the human thymus.

The method behind the library was the immunoSEQ multiplex PCR assay. Entries here come from immuneACCESS through TCRdb and include only in-frame sequences with V and J called. Some clones fail to appear in such tables; in the studies checked, an unresolved V gene covers under half of the shortfall, and the cause of the remainder is unknown. Present in this sample are more than 550,000 clones, roughly 86% of which were seen just once. 0.009% to 0.0095% of the sample belongs to the ten largest clones. These data are also associated with another study on human thymus T cells. The second investigation adds: Donors were immunologically healthy infants undergoing open corrective cardiac surgery for congenital heart defects in Finland. Thymus tissue was obtained as surgical resects removed during corrective cardiac surgery. Both the thymic and the peripheral blood repertoires appeared to show biased V and J gene segment usage. Highly overlapping thymic TCR repertoires among unrelated individuals were reported in the related research. The study used fewer than ten infant thymus samples plus four related peripheral blood samples to characterize TCR alpha and beta repertoires. Donor ages ranged from 7 to 244 days, and the cohort comprised six or seven male and a couple of female infants. Thymocytes were mechanically released from the tissue and were stored as pellets of roughly 9-31 million cells at -70 degrees C. A QIAsymphony instrument was used to extract genomic DNA from the frozen cell pellets. The immunoSEQ multiplex PCR assay was used to amplify the TCRB and TCRAD loci from a standardized quantity of quality-controlled genomic DNA. Amplicons spanned the V(D)J region at a length sufficient to cover the CDR3 and identify V and J genes. Through the commercial immunoSEQ service, the amplicons were sequenced on an Illumina platform. Primer bias and sequencing errors were corrected as previously described, and TCRAD and TCRB were defined on the basis of the IMGT database. Analysis of the repertoires was done with immunoSEQ Analyzer 3.0 and VDJTools and included basic statistics, V/J segment usage, diversity estimates, rarefaction and pairwise overlap. Diversity was estimated with Chao1, ChaoE, Efron-Thisted, Shannon and inverse Simpson indices, and also on datasets down-sampled to the smallest sample. Repertoire overlap used strict matching of CDR3 nucleotide sequence, V gene and J gene, with Jaccard-based multidimensional scaling clustering. On average, thymus samples yielded roughly 800,000 unique TCRB clonotypes, whereas blood samples yielded roughly 80,000.

The TCR was taken from a boy younger than two with a congenital heart defect. Donor details come from another sample of the same person, matched by shared clones. The chain is encoded by TRBV18 joined to TRBJ1-1; TRBD1 could be the D gene, as 6 bases match. The sample consisted of thymocytes. Read as DNA, the sequence is TGTGCCAGCTCACCACCGCCCAGGGGCGAAACGGCTGAAGCTTTCTTT. It is translated as CASSPPPRGETAEAFF.